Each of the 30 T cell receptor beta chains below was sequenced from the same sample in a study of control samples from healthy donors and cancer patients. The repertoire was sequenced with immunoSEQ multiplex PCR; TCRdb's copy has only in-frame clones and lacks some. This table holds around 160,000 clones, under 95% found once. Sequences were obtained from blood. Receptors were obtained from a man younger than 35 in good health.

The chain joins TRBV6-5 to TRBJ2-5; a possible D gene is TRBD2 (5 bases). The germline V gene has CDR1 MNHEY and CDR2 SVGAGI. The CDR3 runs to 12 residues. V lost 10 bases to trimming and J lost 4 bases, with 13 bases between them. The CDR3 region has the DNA TGTGCCACCACCGACGAGGGAGAGACCCAGTACTTC. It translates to CATTDEGETQYF.

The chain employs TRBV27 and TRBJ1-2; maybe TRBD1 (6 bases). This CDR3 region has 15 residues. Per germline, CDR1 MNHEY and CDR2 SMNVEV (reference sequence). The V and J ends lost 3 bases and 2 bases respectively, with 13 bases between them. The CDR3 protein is CASSLNRDNNYGYTF. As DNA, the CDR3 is TGTGCCAGCAGTTTGAACCGGGACAACAACTATGGCTACACCTTC.

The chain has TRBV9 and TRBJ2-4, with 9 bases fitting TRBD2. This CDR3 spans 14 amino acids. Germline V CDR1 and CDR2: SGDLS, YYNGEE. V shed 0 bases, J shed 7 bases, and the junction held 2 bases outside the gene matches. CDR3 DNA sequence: TGTGCCAGCAGCGTAGCTAGCGGGGCCAACATTCAGTACTTC. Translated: CASSVASGANIQYF.

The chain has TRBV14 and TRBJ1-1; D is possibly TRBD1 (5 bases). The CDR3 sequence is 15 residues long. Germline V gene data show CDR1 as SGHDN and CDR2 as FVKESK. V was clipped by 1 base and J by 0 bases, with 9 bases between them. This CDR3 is CASSQAWGMNTEAFF. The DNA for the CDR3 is TGTGCCAGCAGCCAAGCTTGGGGGATGAACACTGAAGCTTTCTTT.

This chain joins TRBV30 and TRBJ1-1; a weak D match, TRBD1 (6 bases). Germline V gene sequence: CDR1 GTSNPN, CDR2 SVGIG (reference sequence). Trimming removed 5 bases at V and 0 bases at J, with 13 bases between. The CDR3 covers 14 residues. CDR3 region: CAWRGRGVNTEAFF. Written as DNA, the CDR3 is TGTGCCTGGCGGGGGAGGGGGGTGAACACTGAAGCTTTCTTT.

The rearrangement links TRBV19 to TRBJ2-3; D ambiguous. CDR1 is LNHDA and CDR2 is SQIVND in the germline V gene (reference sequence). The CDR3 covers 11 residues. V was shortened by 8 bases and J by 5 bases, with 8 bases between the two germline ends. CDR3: CASRRGDTQYF. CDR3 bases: TGTGCCAGTCGAAGAGGAGATACGCAGTATTTT.

As DNA, the CDR3 is TGTGCCAGCAGCTTAGGCGAGGGGTACGAGCAGTACTTC. It codes for CASSLGEGYEQYF. The chain joins TRBV7-2 to TRBJ2-7, with D perhaps TRBD1 or TRBD2 (5 bases each). The CDR3 has 13 amino acids. The V and J ends lost 1 base and 4 bases respectively, with 8 bases between them. Germline V gene sequence: CDR1 SGHTA, CDR2 FQGNSA.

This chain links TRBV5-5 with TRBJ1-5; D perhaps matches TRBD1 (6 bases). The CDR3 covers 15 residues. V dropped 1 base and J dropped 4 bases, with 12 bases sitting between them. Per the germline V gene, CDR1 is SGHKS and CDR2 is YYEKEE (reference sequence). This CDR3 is CASSLWDNKNQPQHF. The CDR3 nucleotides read TGTGCCAGCAGCTTGTGGGACAACAAGAATCAGCCCCAGCATTTT.

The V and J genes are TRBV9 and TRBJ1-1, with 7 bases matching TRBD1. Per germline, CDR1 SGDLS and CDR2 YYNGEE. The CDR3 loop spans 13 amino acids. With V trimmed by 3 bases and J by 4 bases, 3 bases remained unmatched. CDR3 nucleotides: TGTGCCAGCAGCGGCCCAGGGGGCACTGAAGCTTTCTTT. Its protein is CASSGPGGTEAFF.

The CDR3, as DNA: TGCGCCAGCAGCCAAGTACAGGGTGGAGATACGCAGTATTTT. It yields the protein CASSQVQGGDTQYF. The rearrangement links TRBV4-1 to TRBJ2-3; D is perhaps TRBD1 (6 bases). The V gene lost 1 base and the J gene lost 5 bases, with 10 bases spanning the gap. Germline V gives CDR1 MGHRA, CDR2 YSYEKL. The CDR3 sequence is 14 residues long.

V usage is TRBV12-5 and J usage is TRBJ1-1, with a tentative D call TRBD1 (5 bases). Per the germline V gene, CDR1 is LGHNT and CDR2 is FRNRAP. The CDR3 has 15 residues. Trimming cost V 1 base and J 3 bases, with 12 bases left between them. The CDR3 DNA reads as TGTGCTAGTGGTTTGGAATACCGGGGGTACACTGAAGCTTTCTTT. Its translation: CASGLEYRGYTEAFF.

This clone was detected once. The CDR3 DNA sequence: TGTGCCAGCAGCCAAGGGATGATATATGGCTACACCTTC. Residues: CASSQGMIYGYTF. This chain uses TRBV3-1 (or the pseudogene TRBV3-2) with TRBJ1-2; D is unclear. CDR1 LGHDT and CDR2 YNNKEL come from the germline V gene (reference sequence). Between the trimmed V and J ends, which lost 1 base and 5 bases, there was a span of 8 bases. The CDR3 totals 13 residues.

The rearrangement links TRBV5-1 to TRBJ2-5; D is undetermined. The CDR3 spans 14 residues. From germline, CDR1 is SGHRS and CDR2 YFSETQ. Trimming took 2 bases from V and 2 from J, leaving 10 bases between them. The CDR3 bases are TGCGCCAGCAGCTTCGAAGCCTCGCAAGAGACCCAGTACTTC. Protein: CASSFEASQETQYF. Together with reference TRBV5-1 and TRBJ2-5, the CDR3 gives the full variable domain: KAGVTQTPRYLIKTRGQQVTLSCSPISGHRSVSWYQQTPGQGLQFLFEYFSETQRNKGNFPGRFSGRQFSNSRSEMNVSTLELGDSALYLCASSFEASQETQYFGPGTRLLVL.

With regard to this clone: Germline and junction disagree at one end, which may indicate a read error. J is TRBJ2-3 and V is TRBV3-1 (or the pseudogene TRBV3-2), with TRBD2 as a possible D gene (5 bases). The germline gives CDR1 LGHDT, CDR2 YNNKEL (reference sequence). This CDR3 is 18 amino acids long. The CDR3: CASSQEGLSLPRAHTQYF. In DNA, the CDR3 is TGTGCCAGCAGTCAAGAAGGACTCTCACTCCCCAGAGCTCATACGCAGTATTTT.

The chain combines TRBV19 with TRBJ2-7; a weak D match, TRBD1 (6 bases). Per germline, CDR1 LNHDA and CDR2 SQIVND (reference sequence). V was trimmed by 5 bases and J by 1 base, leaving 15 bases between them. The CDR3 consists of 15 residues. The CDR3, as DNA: TGTGCCAGTAGTCTCTCCTCCAGGGGATCCTACGAGCAGTACTTC. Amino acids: CASSLSSRGSYEQYF.

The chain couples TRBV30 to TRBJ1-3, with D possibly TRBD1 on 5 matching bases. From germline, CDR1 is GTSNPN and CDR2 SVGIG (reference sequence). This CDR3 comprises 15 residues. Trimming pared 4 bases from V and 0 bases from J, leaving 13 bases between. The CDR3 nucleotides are TGTGCCTGGAAGGAGGGGACCAGCTCTGGAAACACCATATATTTT. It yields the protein CAWKEGTSSGNTIYF.

Written as DNA, the CDR3 is TGTGCCTGGAGTGTAGGGACGCTGACCTACGAGCAGTACTTC. Translation gives CAWSVGTLTYEQYF. This rearrangement joins TRBV30 to TRBJ2-7; D may match TRBD1 or TRBD2 (5 bases each). Trimming took 0 bases from V and 2 from J, leaving 11 bases between them. Germline V CDR1 and CDR2: GTSNPN, SVGIG (reference sequence). The CDR3 contains 14 residues.

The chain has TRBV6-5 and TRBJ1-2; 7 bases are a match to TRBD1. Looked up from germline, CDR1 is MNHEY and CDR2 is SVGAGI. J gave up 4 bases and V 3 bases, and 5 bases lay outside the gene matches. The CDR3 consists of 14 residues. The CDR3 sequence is CASSYDREGYGYTF. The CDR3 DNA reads TGTGCCAGCAGTTATGACAGGGAGGGCTATGGCTACACCTTC.

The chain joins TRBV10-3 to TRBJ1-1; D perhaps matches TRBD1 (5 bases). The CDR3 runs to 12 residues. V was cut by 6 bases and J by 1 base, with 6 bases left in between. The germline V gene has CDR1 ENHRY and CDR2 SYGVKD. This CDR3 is CAIRGGNTEAFF. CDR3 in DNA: TGTGCCATCAGGGGGGGGAACACTGAAGCTTTCTTT.

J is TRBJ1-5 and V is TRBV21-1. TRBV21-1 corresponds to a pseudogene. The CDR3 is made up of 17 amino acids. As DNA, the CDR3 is TGTGCCAGCAGCAAAGATATAGGCCCCATGAGGGGTCAGCCCCAGCATTTT. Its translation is CASSKDIGPMRGQPQHF.

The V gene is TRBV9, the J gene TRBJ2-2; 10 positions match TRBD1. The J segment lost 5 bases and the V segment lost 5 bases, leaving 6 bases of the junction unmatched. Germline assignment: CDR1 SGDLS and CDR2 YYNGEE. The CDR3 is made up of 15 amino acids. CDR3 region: CASRPGQGRTGELFF. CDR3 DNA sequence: TGTGCCAGCAGACCGGGACAGGGGAGGACCGGGGAGCTGTTTTTT.

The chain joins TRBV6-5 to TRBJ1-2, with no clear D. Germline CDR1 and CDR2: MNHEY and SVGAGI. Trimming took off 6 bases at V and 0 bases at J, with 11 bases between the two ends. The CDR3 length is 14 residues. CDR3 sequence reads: CASSLTTANYGYTF. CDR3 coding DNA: TGTGCCAGCAGCCTAACTACCGCTAACTATGGCTACACCTTC.

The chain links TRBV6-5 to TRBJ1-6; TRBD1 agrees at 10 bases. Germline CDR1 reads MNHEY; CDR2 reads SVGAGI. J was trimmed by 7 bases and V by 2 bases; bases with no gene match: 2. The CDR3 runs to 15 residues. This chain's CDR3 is CASSYRTGGNSPLHF. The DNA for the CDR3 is TGTGCCAGCAGTTACCGGACAGGGGGAAATTCACCCCTCCACTTT.

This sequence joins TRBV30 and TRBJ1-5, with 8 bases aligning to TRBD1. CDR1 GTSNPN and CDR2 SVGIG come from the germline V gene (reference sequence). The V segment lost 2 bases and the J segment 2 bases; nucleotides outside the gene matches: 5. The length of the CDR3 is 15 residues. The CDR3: CAWSTGGVGNQPQHF. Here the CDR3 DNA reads TGTGCCTGGAGTACAGGGGGTGTAGGCAATCAGCCCCAGCATTTT.

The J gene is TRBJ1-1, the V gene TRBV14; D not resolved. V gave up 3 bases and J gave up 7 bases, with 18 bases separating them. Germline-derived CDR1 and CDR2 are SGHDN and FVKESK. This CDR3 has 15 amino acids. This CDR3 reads CASSHGRERRFEAFF. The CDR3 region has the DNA TGTGCCAGCAGCCATGGAAGGGAAAGGCGTTTTGAAGCTTTCTTT.

CDR3 DNA: TGTGCCAGCAGCTTAGGTCGAACAGCGTTCTATAATTCACCCCTCCACTTT. Its protein is CASSLGRTAFYNSPLHF. V usage is TRBV13 and J usage is TRBJ1-6; D is unresolved. Trimming removed 0 bases at V and 3 bases at J, with 12 bases between. CDR3 size: 17 residues. The V gene's germline CDR1 is PRHDT and CDR2 FYEKMQ (reference sequence).

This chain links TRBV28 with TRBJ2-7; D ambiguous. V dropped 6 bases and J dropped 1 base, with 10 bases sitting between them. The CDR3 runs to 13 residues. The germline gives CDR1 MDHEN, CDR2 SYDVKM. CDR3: CASSNVGSYEQYF. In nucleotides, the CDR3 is TGTGCCAGCAGCAACGTGGGGTCCTACGAGCAGTACTTC.

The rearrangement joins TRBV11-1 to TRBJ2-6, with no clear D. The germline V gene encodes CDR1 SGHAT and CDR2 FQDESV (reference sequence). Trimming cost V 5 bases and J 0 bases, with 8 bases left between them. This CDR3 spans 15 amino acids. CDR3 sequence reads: CASSAHFSGANVLTF. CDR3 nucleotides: TGTGCCAGCAGCGCGCATTTCTCTGGGGCCAACGTCCTGACTTTC.

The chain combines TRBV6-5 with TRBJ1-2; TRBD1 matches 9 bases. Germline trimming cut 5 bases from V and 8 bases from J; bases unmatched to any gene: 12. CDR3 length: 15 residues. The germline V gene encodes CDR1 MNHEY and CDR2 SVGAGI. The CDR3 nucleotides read TGTGCCAGCAGTACAAACCCGGGGACAGGGATCGGCTACACCTTC. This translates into CASSTNPGTGIGYTF.

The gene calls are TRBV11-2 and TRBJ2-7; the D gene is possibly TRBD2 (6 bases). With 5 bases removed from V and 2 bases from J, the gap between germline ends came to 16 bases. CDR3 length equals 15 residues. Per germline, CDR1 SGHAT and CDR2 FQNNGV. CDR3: CASSEPGLPTYEQYF. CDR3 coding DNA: TGTGCCAGCAGCGAGCCGGGACTGCCAACCTACGAGCAGTACTTC.